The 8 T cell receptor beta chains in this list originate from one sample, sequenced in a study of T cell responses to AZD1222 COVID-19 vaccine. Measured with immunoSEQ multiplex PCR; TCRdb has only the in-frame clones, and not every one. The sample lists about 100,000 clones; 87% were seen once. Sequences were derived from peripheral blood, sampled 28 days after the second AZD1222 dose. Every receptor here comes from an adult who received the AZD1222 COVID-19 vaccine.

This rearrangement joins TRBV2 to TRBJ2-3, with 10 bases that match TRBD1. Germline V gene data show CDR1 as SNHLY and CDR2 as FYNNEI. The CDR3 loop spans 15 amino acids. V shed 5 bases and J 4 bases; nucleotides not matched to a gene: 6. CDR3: CASSSTGTGADTQYF. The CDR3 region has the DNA TGTGCCAGCAGTAGTACCGGGACAGGGGCAGATACGCAGTATTTT.

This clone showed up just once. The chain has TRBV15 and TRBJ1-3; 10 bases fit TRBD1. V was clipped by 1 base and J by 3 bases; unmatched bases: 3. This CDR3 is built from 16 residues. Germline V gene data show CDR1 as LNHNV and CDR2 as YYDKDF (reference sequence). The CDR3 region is CATSRGDRGLGNTIYF. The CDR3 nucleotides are TGTGCCACCAGCAGAGGCGACAGGGGGCTTGGAAACACCATATATTTT.

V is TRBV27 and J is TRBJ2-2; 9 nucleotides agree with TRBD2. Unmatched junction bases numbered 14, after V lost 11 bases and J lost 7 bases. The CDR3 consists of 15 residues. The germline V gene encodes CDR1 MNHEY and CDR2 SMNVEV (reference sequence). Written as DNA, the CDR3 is TGTGCCGCGGGAGAAAGCGGGGGGATGATCGGGGAGCTGTTTTTT. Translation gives CAAGESGGMIGELFF.

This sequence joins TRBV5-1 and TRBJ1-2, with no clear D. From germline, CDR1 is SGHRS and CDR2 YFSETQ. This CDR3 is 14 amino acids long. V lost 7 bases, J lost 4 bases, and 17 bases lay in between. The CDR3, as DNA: TGCGCCAGCGCCGAAGAAGGTTCAGGCTATGGCTACACCTTC. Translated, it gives CASAEEGSGYGYTF.

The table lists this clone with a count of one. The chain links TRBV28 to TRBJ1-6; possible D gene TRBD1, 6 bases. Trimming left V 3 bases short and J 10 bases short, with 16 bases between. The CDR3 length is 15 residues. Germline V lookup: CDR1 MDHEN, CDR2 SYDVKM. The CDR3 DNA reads TGTGCCAGCAGTTTGAGAGGGGGGCCAGGGTCACCCCTCCACTTT. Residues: CASSLRGGPGSPLHF.

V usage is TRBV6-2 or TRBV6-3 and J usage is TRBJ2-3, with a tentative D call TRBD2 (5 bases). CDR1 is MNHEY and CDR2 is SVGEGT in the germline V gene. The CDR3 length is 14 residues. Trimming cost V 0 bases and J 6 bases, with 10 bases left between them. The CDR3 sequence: CASSYSDVADTQYF. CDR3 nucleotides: TGTGCCAGCAGTTACTCCGACGTAGCGGATACGCAGTATTTT.

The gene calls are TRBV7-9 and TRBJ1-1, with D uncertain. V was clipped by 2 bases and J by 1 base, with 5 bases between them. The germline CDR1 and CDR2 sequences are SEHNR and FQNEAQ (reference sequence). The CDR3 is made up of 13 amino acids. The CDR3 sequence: CASSLPGNTEAFF. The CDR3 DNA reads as TGTGCCAGCAGCTTACCCGGGAACACTGAAGCTTTCTTT.

For the CDR3, the DNA is TGTGCCAGCAGTTACTCGCTACAGGGGTCAGATGGCTACACCTTC. Its translation: CASSYSLQGSDGYTF. The V call is TRBV6-5, the J call TRBJ1-2; 7 nucleotides match TRBD1. The germline V gene has CDR1 MNHEY and CDR2 SVGAGI. The CDR3 extends over 15 amino acids. V trimming: 0 bases; J trimming: 6 bases; junction bases outside the gene matches: 7.